One TCR beta chain is described in this entry. Antigen specificity is unknown. The entry originates in a study of cytomegalovirus exposure and HLA in healthy donors. Germline-derived CDR1 and CDR2 are SNHLY and FYNNEI. Trimming took off 6 bases at V and 1 base at J, with 10 bases between the two ends. This CDR3 spans 14 amino acids. This PCR relied on a set of 60 Vbeta primers and 13 Jbeta primers. Data came from immunoSEQ multiplex PCR; TCRdb stores just in-frame clones and leaves some out. The profile shows roughly 130,000 clones, roughly 82% of them singletons. Findings of the study overall: Later, TCR association rates were found to vary by HLA locus, highest for DRB1 and lowest for HLA-C. Later genetic work tied a missense DCLRE1C variant to beta-chain V and J trimming.

Sample: PBMCs. This sequence originates from a male donor in good health and CMV-seropositive. The rearrangement links TRBV2 to TRBJ1-5; D possibly corresponds to TRBD1 (5 bases). CDR3 in amino acids: CASRRRGSNQPQHF. CDR3 coding DNA: TGTGCCAGCAGGCGTAGGGGAAGCAATCAGCCCCAGCATTTT.